Each of the 20 T cell receptor beta chains below was sequenced from the same sample in a study of shared clonotypes between healthy human individuals. Generated by immunoSEQ multiplex PCR, the TCRdb table keeps only in-frame clones and is missing some. The data contain 2 million or so clones, over 85% of them singletons. Naivety among CD8 cells was defined by CD45RO negativity and positive CCR7 selection, thereby excluding terminally differentiated effector memory CD45RA+ cells. What was sequenced was naive CD8+ T cells sorted from blood. These receptors were collected from a man aged 18-30 years in good health.

The CDR3 region has the DNA TGCGCCAGCAGCTCTGATATGAACACCGGGGAGCTGTTTTTT. It translates to CASSSDMNTGELFF. The rearrangement links TRBV5-1 to TRBJ2-2; D gene ambiguous. This CDR3 comprises 14 residues. Germline CDR1 is SGHRS and CDR2 is YFSETQ. Trimming took 3 bases from V and 1 from J, leaving 7 bases between them.

The V gene is TRBV5-1, the J gene TRBJ2-1; D uncertain. V dropped 4 bases and J dropped 10 bases, with 9 bases sitting between them. Germline V gene data show CDR1 as SGHRS and CDR2 as YFSETQ. This CDR3 is 11 amino acids long. This CDR3 is CASSLTWEQFF. CDR3 nucleotide sequence: TGCGCCAGCAGCCTTACCTGGGAGCAGTTCTTC.

V gene TRBV27 combines with J gene TRBJ2-3, with D perhaps assigned TRBD1 or TRBD2 (6 bases each). V gave up 0 bases and J gave up 0 bases, with 10 bases separating them. The CDR3 covers 16 residues. Germline CDR1 and CDR2: MNHEY and SMNVEV (reference sequence). For the CDR3, the DNA is TGTGCCAGCAGTTTATCACCGGGGGCGAGCACAGATACGCAGTATTTT. It specifies CASSLSPGASTDTQYF.

The chain recombines TRBV18 with TRBJ2-3; unclear D gene. The V gene lost 4 bases and the J gene lost 4 bases, with 15 bases spanning the gap. Germline CDR1 is KGHSH and CDR2 is LQKENI. The length of the CDR3 is 15 residues. The CDR3 DNA is TGTGCCAGCTCACTTTTTCCTTTTTCCCCAGATACGCAGTATTTT. It yields the protein CASSLFPFSPDTQYF.

The chain has TRBV29-1 and TRBJ1-2; D is possibly TRBD1 (5 bases). The V end was cut by 7 bases, the J end by 4 bases, with 10 bases between. The CDR3 contains 11 residues. Germline V gene sequence: CDR1 SQVTM, CDR2 ANQGSEA. The CDR3 DNA reads as TGCAGCGGTATAGACAGCTATGGCTACACCTTC. Protein sequence: CSGIDSYGYTF.

This chain joins TRBV30 and TRBJ2-1, with D possibly matching TRBD1 (6 bases). The CDR3 runs 14 residues. Trimming left V 2 bases short and J 7 bases short, with 15 bases between. Germline-derived CDR1 and CDR2 are GTSNPN and SVGIG (reference sequence). DNA for the CDR3: TGTGCCTGGAGTTTTAAGGGGGTTGGAAATGAGCAGTTCTTC. It translates to CAWSFKGVGNEQFF.

The chain recombines TRBV27 with TRBJ2-3; D not resolved. CDR3 length equals 14 residues. V gave up 3 bases and J gave up 1 base, with 8 bases separating them. CDR1 and CDR2 from the germline V gene are MNHEY and SMNVEV (reference sequence). CDR3 nucleotide sequence: TGTGCCAGCAGTTTTAGGGTCCGCACAGATACGCAGTATTTT. Encoded protein: CASSFRVRTDTQYF.

This clone was seen only once. Other DNA sequences in this specimen translate into the identical CDR3. CDR3 residues: CASSLSMGNQPQHF. The CDR3 coding sequence is TGTGCCAGCAGTTTATCGATGGGCAATCAGCCCCAGCATTTT. This chain joins TRBV27 and TRBJ1-5, with unresolved D. This CDR3 has 14 amino acids. V dropped 0 bases and J dropped 2 bases, with 5 bases sitting between them. Germline V CDR1 and CDR2: MNHEY, SMNVEV (reference sequence).

The chain joins TRBV14 to TRBJ1-6; D unresolved. Trimming stripped 2 bases from V and 8 bases from J, with 10 bases between. The germline CDR1 and CDR2 sequences are SGHDN and FVKESK. The CDR3 consists of 14 residues. The CDR3 region is CASSQLDLYSPLHF. CDR3 in DNA: TGTGCCAGCAGCCAACTGGACCTTTATTCACCCCTCCACTTT.

The genes are TRBV27 and TRBJ1-2; 7 nucleotides line up with TRBD1. After removal of 4 bases from V and 4 bases from J, the junction contained 6 bases not matched to a gene. Germline V gene sequence: CDR1 MNHEY, CDR2 SMNVEV (reference sequence). The CDR3 consists of 14 residues. The CDR3 protein is CASSSRGQFYGYTF. In nucleotides, the CDR3 is TGTGCCAGCAGTTCCAGGGGACAGTTCTATGGCTACACCTTC.

This rearrangement joins TRBV19 to TRBJ2-7; D remains ambiguous. Germline lookup yields CDR1 LNHDA and CDR2 SQIVND (reference sequence). The CDR3 totals 13 residues. The V and J ends lost 1 base and 3 bases respectively, with 7 bases between them. The CDR3 DNA follows: TGTGCCAGTAGTATAGGGCCTGACTACGAGCAGTACTTC. As protein: CASSIGPDYEQYF.

The chain joins TRBV5-1 to TRBJ2-7, with a possible D match to TRBD2 (5 bases). Trimming removed 0 bases from V and 0 bases from J, with 10 bases in between. Germline V gene data show CDR1 as SGHRS and CDR2 as YFSETQ. The CDR3 spans 15 residues. The CDR3: CASSLGIDYSYEQYF. The CDR3 nucleotides are TGCGCCAGCAGCTTGGGTATAGACTACTCCTACGAGCAGTACTTC.

The genes are TRBV4-1 and TRBJ1-2; 7 bases map to TRBD1. Germline assignment: CDR1 MGHRA and CDR2 YSYEKL. The CDR3 is 18 amino acids. Trimming cost V 4 bases and J 1 base; bases outside gene matches: 15. CDR3 DNA sequence: TGCGCCAGCAGCCCGTTCGCCGACCCTCGGGACAGTAACTATGGCTACACCTTC. The encoded protein is CASSPFADPRDSNYGYTF.

The chain joins TRBV4-3 to TRBJ2-3; 12 nucleotides align to TRBD2. The CDR3 has 16 residues. V shed 4 bases, J shed 6 bases, and the junction held 8 bases outside the gene matches. Per germline, CDR1 LGHNA and CDR2 YSLEER. The CDR3 loop is CASSRRLAGDGDTQYF. The CDR3 DNA reads TGCGCCAGCAGCCGTCGACTAGCGGGAGATGGTGATACGCAGTATTTT.

Only one count was recorded for this clone. The V call is TRBV7-9, the J call TRBJ2-3; 13 bases are shared with TRBD2. This CDR3 has 18 residues. Germline V CDR1 and CDR2: SEHNR, FQNEAQ (reference sequence). The V and J ends lost 4 bases and 4 bases, in that order; junction bases with no gene match: 11. In DNA, the CDR3 is TGTGCCAGCAGCTCCCCCGGACTAGCGGGAGTAGTGGCAGATACGCAGTATTTT. Translating gives CASSSPGLAGVVADTQYF.

The rearrangement links TRBV2 to TRBJ1-5; D may be TRBD1 (6 bases). The CDR3 contains 18 residues. V was clipped by 7 bases and J by 0 bases, with 22 bases between them. The germline V gene has CDR1 SNHLY and CDR2 FYNNEI. CDR3 loop: CASNQDRTSSYSNQPQHF. DNA for the CDR3: TGTGCCAGCAATCAAGACAGGACCTCTTCTTATAGCAATCAGCCCCAGCATTTT.

V and J are TRBV5-1 and TRBJ2-7; a weak D match, TRBD2 (6 bases). Trimming removed 2 bases at V and 5 bases at J, with 14 bases between. CDR1 SGHRS and CDR2 YFSETQ come from the germline V gene. The CDR3 consists of 14 residues. CDR3: CASSFDGSSNEQYF. The CDR3 coding sequence is TGCGCCAGCAGCTTTGACGGGAGCAGCAACGAGCAGTACTTC.

The V call is TRBV5-6, the J call TRBJ2-1; D is perhaps TRBD1 (7 bases). CDR1 is SGHDT, CDR2 YYEEEE, per germline. V lost 2 bases and J 4 bases, leaving 10 bases between the germline ends. CDR3 length: 14 amino acids. The chain's CDR3 is CASSFRGDYNEQFF. CDR3 coding DNA: TGTGCCAGCAGCTTCAGGGGGGATTACAATGAGCAGTTCTTC.

The chain couples TRBV7-9 to TRBJ2-7; TRBD1 might be the D (6 bases). Germline V gives CDR1 SEHNR, CDR2 FQNEAQ (reference sequence). Trimming cost V 5 bases and J 1 base, with 9 bases left between them. The CDR3 runs to 13 residues. This CDR3 reads CASSHRESYEQYF. In DNA form, the CDR3 reads TGTGCCAGCAGCCACAGGGAATCCTACGAGCAGTACTTC. The variable domain in full, completed from reference TRBV7-9 and TRBJ2-7, reads DTGVSQNPRHKITKRGQNVTFRCDPISEHNRLYWYRQTLGQGPEFLTYFQNEAQLEKSRLLSDRFSAERPKGSFSTLEIQRTEQGDSAMYLCASSHRESYEQYFGPGTRLTVT.

This sequence joins TRBV30 and TRBJ2-3, with 8 bases that match TRBD2. CDR1 and CDR2 (germline): GTSNPN, SVGIG (reference sequence). The CDR3 extends over 14 amino acids. Unmatched junction bases numbered 3, after V lost 0 bases and J lost 4 bases. The CDR3 is CAWSVGGAADTQYF. As DNA, the CDR3 is TGTGCCTGGAGTGTCGGGGGGGCGGCAGATACGCAGTATTTT.